Here is one T cell receptor beta chain with its context. At one end, the junction sequence differs from germline, possibly due to a read error. CDR1 is SGHNT, CDR2 YENEEA, per germline. This CDR3 is built from 16 residues. One entry per CDR3 protein results from TCRdb running MiXCR on the multiplex PCR reads. The data contain about 66,000 distinct CDR3 sequences, 43% of them seen just once; the ten biggest clones take up over 7.5%. This entry belongs to a study of breast tumors, draining lymph nodes, adjacent tissues. The sequenced sample consisted of breast tumor tissue. The chain combines TRBV11-3 with TRBJ2-5; D is perhaps TRBD2 (7 bases). The receptor was derived from a female donor with breast cancer. Some clones in this sample may be carry-over from other donors' samples. DNA for the CDR3: TGTACCAGCAGCTTAGGGGGAGGGGGAAATCATGAGACCCAGTACTTC. Translating it yields CTSSLGGGGNHETQYF.